These 21 T cell receptor beta chains were all obtained from the same sample, sequenced in a study of blood T cells in healthy people across ages. A second PCR of 7 to 11 cycles used a sample-barcoded 5' primer and a J-beta primer mix. MiXCR was run by TCRdb on the 5' RACE reads, yielding one entry per CDR3 protein. The table lists some 290,000 distinct CDR3 sequences, roughly a quarter of them singletons. The specimen sequenced was blood. The origin of the receptors is a woman aged 70-85 years in good health.

The chain combines TRBV4-1 with TRBJ2-4; 10 bases align to TRBD2. The trim removed 1 base at V and 7 bases at J, leaving 10 bases unmatched. The CDR3 runs to 17 residues. From germline, CDR1 is MGHRA and CDR2 YSYEKL. CDR3 sequence (DNA): TGCGCCAGCAGCCAAGCTGGACTAGCGGCCCAGGGGAACATTCAGTACTTC. Protein: CASSQAGLAAQGNIQYF.

The chain is built from TRBV9 and TRBJ2-7, with TRBD2 identical over 9 bases. There are 15 residues in the CDR3. Germline lookup yields CDR1 SGDLS and CDR2 YYNGEE. The V and J ends lost 1 base and 6 bases, in that order; junction bases with no gene match: 8. DNA for the CDR3: TGTGCCAGCAGCGTATGGGCTAGCGGGACGGTCGAGCAGTACTTC. This gives the protein CASSVWASGTVEQYF. Complete variable domain (other parts from reference TRBV9 and TRBJ2-7): DSGVTQTPKHLITATGQRVTLRCSPRSGDLSVYWYQQSLDQGLQFLIQYYNGEERAKGNILERFSAQQFPDLHSELNLSSLELGDSALYFCASSVWASGTVEQYFGPGTRLTVT.

The J gene is TRBJ1-5, the V gene TRBV27, with no clear D. The CDR3 extends over 13 amino acids. Trimming cost V 9 bases and J 3 bases, with 12 bases left between them. The germline CDR1 and CDR2 sequences are MNHEY and SMNVEV (reference sequence). The CDR3 sequence is CARSAGLNQPQHF. The CDR3 bases are TGTGCCAGATCGGCAGGCCTCAATCAGCCCCAGCATTTT.

In this sample, this clonotype turned up a few times. The rearrangement uses TRBV6-5 and TRBJ2-1; 13 positions match TRBD2. The junction had 6 bases not matched to a gene; V was cut back by 6 bases and J by 4 bases. The CDR3 contains 16 residues. Germline V gives CDR1 MNHEY, CDR2 SVGAGI. The CDR3 reads CASRLTSGRAYNEQFF. CDR3 DNA sequence: TGTGCCAGCAGGCTAACTAGCGGGAGGGCGTACAATGAGCAGTTCTTC.

In its sample, this clonotype was seen a few times. The V and J genes are TRBV7-2 and TRBJ2-1; 9 positions agree with TRBD2. Germline loops: CDR1 SGHTA, CDR2 FQGNSA. The junction had 4 bases not matched to a gene; V was cut back by 1 base and J by 6 bases. CDR3 length equals 15 residues. The CDR3: CASSLVGTSFNEQFF. DNA of the CDR3: TGTGCCAGCAGCTTAGTGGGGACTAGCTTCAATGAGCAGTTCTTC.

This clonotype occurred a few times. The chain combines TRBV20-1 with TRBJ1-2; 7 bases map to TRBD1. J was trimmed by 4 bases and V by 6 bases; bases with no gene match: 14. The CDR3 has 15 residues. CDR1 and CDR2 (germline): DFQATT, SNEGSKA (reference sequence). The DNA for the CDR3 is TGCAGTGCACGGGACAGCTCCTCACTTCTCTATGGCTACACCTTC. Translated, it gives CSARDSSSLLYGYTF.

This chain joins TRBV7-2 and TRBJ1-4; D is perhaps TRBD1 (6 bases). Germline V gives CDR1 SGHTA, CDR2 FQGNSA. Trimming took 1 base from V and 11 from J, leaving 14 bases between them. CDR3 size: 14 residues. The CDR3 sequence is CASSLVVQGGKLFF. The CDR3 DNA follows: TGTGCCAGCAGCTTAGTTGTACAGGGAGGGAAACTGTTTTTT.

A few counts support this clonotype. The genes are TRBV7-6 and TRBJ2-5; 9 nucleotides match TRBD2. CDR3 size: 16 residues. CDR1 is SGHVS and CDR2 is FNYEAQ in the germline V gene. J gave up 1 base and V 5 bases, and 8 bases lay outside the gene matches. The CDR3 coding sequence is TGTGCCAGCAGCCGCCGGGCGGGAGGGGGCCAAGAGACCCAGTACTTC. Encoded protein: CASSRRAGGGQETQYF.

A word on this clonotype: One junction end does not reproduce the germline sequence, and a read error may be involved. The chain combines TRBV5-1 with TRBJ2-7; D not certain. The CDR3 sequence is 9 residues long. CDR1 SGHRS and CDR2 YFSETQ come from the germline V gene. The chain's CDR3 is CASSPRCDF. CDR3 DNA: TGCGCCAGCAGCCCCCGTTGTGACTTC. The variable domain in full, completed from reference TRBV5-1 and TRBJ2-7, reads KAGVTQTPRYLIKTRGQQVTLSCSPISGHRSVSWYQQTPGQGLQFLFEYFSETQRNKGNFPGRFSGRQFSNSRSEMNVSTLELGDSALYLCASSPRCDFGPGTRLTVT.

V is TRBV7-8 and J is TRBJ1-5; D is unclear. CDR1 and CDR2 (germline): SGHVS, FQNEAQ. There are 16 residues in the CDR3. Trimming stripped 4 bases from V and 1 base from J, with 14 bases between. The DNA of the CDR3 is TGTGCCAGCAGCTATGAGACGGGGAACAGCAATCAGCCCCAGCATTTT. It translates to CASSYETGNSNQPQHF.

This clonotype has more than one count but fewer than ten. This chain joins TRBV28 and TRBJ1-2; TRBD1 is a possible D gene (5 bases). V was cut by 6 bases and J by 3 bases, with 26 bases left in between. In germline, CDR1 is MDHEN, CDR2 SYDVKM. The CDR3 has 18 amino acids. In DNA, the CDR3 is TGTGCCAGCAGGGGGGTTTATGATAGGCACACTCTTCACTATGGCTACACCTTC. It specifies CASRGVYDRHTLHYGYTF.

This chain joins TRBV28 and TRBJ2-1, with TRBD2 identical over 11 bases. The ends lost 6 bases at V and 4 bases at J; junction bases unmatched: 5. The CDR3 is 15 residues long. Looked up from germline, CDR1 is MDHEN and CDR2 is SYDVKM. This CDR3 is CASSNGLAGYNEQFF. In DNA, the CDR3 is TGTGCCAGCAGCAACGGACTAGCGGGTTACAATGAGCAGTTCTTC.

This clonotype was detected a few times. V and J are TRBV20-1 and TRBJ2-5; 9 bases are shared with TRBD2. The J call may be wrong; the DNA end is better matched by TRBJ2-7. Germline CDR1 is DFQATT and CDR2 is SNEGSKA (reference sequence). This CDR3 has 15 residues. CDR3 nucleotide sequence: TGCAGTGCTAGAGATGTCGGACTAGCGACGTACGAGCAGTACTTC. Its protein is CSARDVGLATYEQYF.

V is TRBV3-1 and J is TRBJ2-3; D remains unclear. V shed 4 bases and J shed 2 bases, with 10 bases lying between them. This CDR3 is built from 14 residues. Germline V gene lookup returns CDR1 LGHDT and CDR2 YNNKEL (reference sequence). CDR3 protein: CASSRGTITDTQYF. CDR3 DNA sequence: TGTGCCAGCAGCCGGGGAACTATCACAGATACGCAGTATTTT.

This clonotype was detected only a few times. CDR3: CASSFRGRRDYGYTF. The CDR3 nucleotides read TGTGCCAGCAGCTTTAGGGGGCGACGGGACTATGGCTACACCTTC. The chain recombines TRBV6-2 or TRBV6-3 with TRBJ1-2; 7 nucleotides align to TRBD1. Per germline, CDR1 MNHEY and CDR2 SVGEGT. J was trimmed by 3 bases and V by 6 bases; bases with no gene match: 10. The CDR3 loop spans 15 amino acids.

The chain is built from TRBV6-6 and TRBJ2-7; TRBD2 agrees at 8 bases. The CDR3 extends over 11 amino acids. J gave up 6 bases and V 6 bases, and 1 base lay outside the gene matches. The V gene's germline CDR1 is MNHNY and CDR2 SVGAGI (reference sequence). CDR3 nucleotide sequence: TGTGCCAGCAGGAGCGGGAGCGAGCAGTACTTC. Residues: CASRSGSEQYF.

This clonotype has more than one count but fewer than ten. The CDR3 spells CASSLSRLNRYNEQFF. CDR3 in DNA: TGCGCCAGCAGCTTGTCGCGACTCAATCGATACAATGAGCAGTTCTTC. This chain joins TRBV5-1 and TRBJ2-1; D is unclear. V was trimmed by 1 base and J by 4 bases, leaving 15 bases between them. The germline V gene encodes CDR1 SGHRS and CDR2 YFSETQ. This CDR3 region has 16 residues.

The genes are TRBV5-1 and TRBJ2-7, with D perhaps TRBD2 (5 bases). Germline V CDR1 and CDR2: SGHRS, YFSETQ. The CDR3 contains 15 residues. The V end lost 0 bases, the J end lost 6 bases, and 16 bases lay between the germline ends. CDR3 amino acids: CASSLASLAGLEQYF. Written as DNA, the CDR3 is TGCGCCAGCAGCTTGGCTTCCCTAGCAGGTCTCGAGCAGTACTTC. Full variable domain (remainder filled in from reference TRBV5-1 and TRBJ2-7): KAGVTQTPRYLIKTRGQQVTLSCSPISGHRSVSWYQQTPGQGLQFLFEYFSETQRNKGNFPGRFSGRQFSNSRSEMNVSTLELGDSALYLCASSLASLAGLEQYFGPGTRLTVT.

As regards this clonotype: An end of the junction does not agree with germline; a read error may underlie this. V usage is TRBV28 and J usage is TRBJ2-1; 16 bases are shared with TRBD2. CDR3 length equals 16 residues. Germline CDR1 and CDR2: MDHEN and SYDVKM. The CDR3 here is CASSTWTGTSGRGRIF. The CDR3 DNA follows: TGTGCCAGCAGTACCTGGACAGGGACTAGCGGGAGGGGTCGGATCTTC.

This clonotype was recorded a few times. This chain connects TRBV9 to TRBJ2-5; 7 bases agree with TRBD2. Germline lookup yields CDR1 SGDLS and CDR2 YYNGEE. J was trimmed by 9 bases and V by 0 bases; bases with no gene match: 11. The CDR3 runs to 15 residues. The CDR3: CASSVDGHGGGAQYF. The CDR3, as DNA: TGTGCCAGCAGCGTAGATGGGCATGGGGGGGGTGCCCAGTACTTC.

CDR3 sequence: CSAPLATYNEQFF. The CDR3 DNA follows: TGCAGTGCTCCACTAGCGACCTACAATGAGCAGTTCTTC. V is TRBV20-1 and J is TRBJ2-1; 7 nucleotides match TRBD2. CDR3 length equals 13 residues. Germline CDR1 and CDR2: DFQATT and SNEGSKA (reference sequence). V dropped 5 bases and J dropped 2; count of bases not matched to a gene: 3.